This TCR beta chain was observed in a study of blood T cell repertoires in COVID-19. On the study more broadly: Collection of acute and convalescent COVID-19 samples took place in the United States, Italy and Spain. Sources were T cells, B-cell-depleted T cells, or PBMCs; the material itself was cDNA or gDNA.

Trimming stripped 6 bases from V and 6 bases from J, with 8 bases between. Germline V gene sequence: CDR1 MNHEY, CDR2 SVGAGI. CDR3 length: 11 residues. In the original analysis: Estimation of nucleated cell counts was performed using reference gene primer amplification. TCRdb keeps only in-frame clones here, not all; method: immunoSEQ multiplex PCR. The V and J calls and the clone size are those of that table, but D and trimming were determined from the DNA. The sample lists roughly 24,000 clones, 82% occurring once. This sequence joins TRBV6-5 and TRBJ1-1; a weak D match, TRBD1 (5 bases). Material: peripheral blood. This sequence was found in a human donor in a cohort sampled during active COVID-19. CDR3 bases: TGTGCCAGCAGGGAGGGGTCTGAAGCTTTCTTT. Translated: CASREGSEAFF.